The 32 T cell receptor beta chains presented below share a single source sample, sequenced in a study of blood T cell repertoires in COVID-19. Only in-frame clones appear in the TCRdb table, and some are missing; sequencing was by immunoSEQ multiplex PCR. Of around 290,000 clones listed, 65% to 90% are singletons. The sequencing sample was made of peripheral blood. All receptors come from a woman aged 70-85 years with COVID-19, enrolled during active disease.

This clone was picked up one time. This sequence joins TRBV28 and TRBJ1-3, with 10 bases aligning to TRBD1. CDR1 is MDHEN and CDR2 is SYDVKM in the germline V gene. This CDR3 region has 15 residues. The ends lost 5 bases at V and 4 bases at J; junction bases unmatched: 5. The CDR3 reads CASSPGTGVGNTIYF. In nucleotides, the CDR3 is TGTGCCAGCAGTCCCGGGACAGGGGTCGGAAACACCATATATTTT.

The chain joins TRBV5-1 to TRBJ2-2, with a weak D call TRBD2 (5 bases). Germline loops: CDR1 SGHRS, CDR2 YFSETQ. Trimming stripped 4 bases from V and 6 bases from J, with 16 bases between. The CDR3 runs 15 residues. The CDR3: CASSPGILGPGELFF. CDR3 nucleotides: TGCGCCAGCAGCCCGGGAATCCTAGGGCCCGGGGAGCTGTTTTTT.

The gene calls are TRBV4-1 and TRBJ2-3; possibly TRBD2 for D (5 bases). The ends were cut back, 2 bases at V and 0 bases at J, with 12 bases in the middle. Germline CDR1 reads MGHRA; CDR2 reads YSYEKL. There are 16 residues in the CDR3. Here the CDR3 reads CASSQTEGPSTDTQYF. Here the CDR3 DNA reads TGCGCCAGCAGCCAAACCGAGGGCCCTAGCACAGATACGCAGTATTTT.

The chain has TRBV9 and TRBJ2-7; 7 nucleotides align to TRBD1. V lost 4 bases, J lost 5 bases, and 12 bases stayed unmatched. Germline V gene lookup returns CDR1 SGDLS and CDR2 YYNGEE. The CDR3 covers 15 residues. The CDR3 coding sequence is TGTGCCAGCAGCCTAATGGGGGACAGCATCCACGAGCAGTACTTC. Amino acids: CASSLMGDSIHEQYF.

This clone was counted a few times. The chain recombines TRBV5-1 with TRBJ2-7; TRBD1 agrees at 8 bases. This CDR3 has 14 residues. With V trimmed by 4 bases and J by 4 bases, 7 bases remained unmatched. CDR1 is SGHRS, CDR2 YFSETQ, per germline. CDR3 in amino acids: CASSLRTGRYEQYF. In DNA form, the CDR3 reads TGCGCCAGCAGCCTACGGACAGGGAGGTACGAGCAGTACTTC.

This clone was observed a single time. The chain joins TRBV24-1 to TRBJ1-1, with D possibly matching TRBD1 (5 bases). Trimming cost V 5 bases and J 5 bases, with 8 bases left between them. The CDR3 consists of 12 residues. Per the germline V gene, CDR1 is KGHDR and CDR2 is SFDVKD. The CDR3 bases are TGTGCCACCAGTGGAAGGGGTACTGAAGCTTTCTTT. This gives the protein CATSGRGTEAFF.

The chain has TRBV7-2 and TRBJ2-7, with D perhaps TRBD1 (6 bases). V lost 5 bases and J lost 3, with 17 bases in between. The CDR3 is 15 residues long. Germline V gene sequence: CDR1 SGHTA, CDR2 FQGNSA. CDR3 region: CASSPPYRDFYEQYF. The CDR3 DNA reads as TGTGCCAGCAGCCCCCCTTACAGGGATTTCTACGAGCAGTACTTC.

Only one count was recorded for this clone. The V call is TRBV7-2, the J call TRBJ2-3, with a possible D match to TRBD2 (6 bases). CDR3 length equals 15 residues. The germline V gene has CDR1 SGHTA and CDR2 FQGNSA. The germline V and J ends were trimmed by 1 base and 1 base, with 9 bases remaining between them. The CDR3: CASSLEGLRTDTQYF. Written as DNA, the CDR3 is TGTGCCAGCAGCTTAGAGGGACTCCGCACAGATACGCAGTATTTT.

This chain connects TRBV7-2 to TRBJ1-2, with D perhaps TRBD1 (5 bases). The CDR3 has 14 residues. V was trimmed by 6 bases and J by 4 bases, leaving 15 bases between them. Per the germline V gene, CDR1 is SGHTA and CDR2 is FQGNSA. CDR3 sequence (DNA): TGTGCCAGCAGTCCTCCGGGGGGGTTCTATGGCTACACCTTC. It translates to CASSPPGGFYGYTF.

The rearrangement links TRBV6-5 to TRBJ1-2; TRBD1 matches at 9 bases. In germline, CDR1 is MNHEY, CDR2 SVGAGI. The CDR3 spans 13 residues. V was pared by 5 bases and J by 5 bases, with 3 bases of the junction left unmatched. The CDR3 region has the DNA TGTGCCAGCAGTAGAGACAGGGGGTATGGCTACACCTTC. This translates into CASSRDRGYGYTF.

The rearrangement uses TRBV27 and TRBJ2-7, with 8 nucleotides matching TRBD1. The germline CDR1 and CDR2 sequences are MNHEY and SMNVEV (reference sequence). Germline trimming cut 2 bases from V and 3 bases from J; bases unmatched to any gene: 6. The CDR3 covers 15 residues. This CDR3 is CASSLKGQVFYEQYF. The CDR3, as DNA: TGTGCCAGCAGTTTAAAGGGACAGGTATTCTACGAGCAGTACTTC.

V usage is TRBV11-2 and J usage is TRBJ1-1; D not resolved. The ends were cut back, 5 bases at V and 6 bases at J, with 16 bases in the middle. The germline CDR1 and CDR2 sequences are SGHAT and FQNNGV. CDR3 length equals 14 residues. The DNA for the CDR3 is TGTGCCAGCAGCGAGAGGTTGAGAACCGCTGAAGCTTTCTTT. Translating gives CASSERLRTAEAFF.

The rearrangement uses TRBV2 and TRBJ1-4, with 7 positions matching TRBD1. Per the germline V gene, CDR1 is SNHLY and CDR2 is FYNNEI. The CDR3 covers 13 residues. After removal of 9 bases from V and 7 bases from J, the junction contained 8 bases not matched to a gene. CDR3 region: CARAEGAGEKLFF. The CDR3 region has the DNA TGTGCCAGGGCGGAGGGGGCGGGTGAAAAACTGTTTTTT.

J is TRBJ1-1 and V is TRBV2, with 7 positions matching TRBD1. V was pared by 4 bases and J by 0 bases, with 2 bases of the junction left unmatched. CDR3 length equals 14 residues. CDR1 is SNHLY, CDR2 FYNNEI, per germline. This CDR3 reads CASSGGTVNTEAFF. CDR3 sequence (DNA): TGTGCCAGCAGTGGAGGGACAGTGAACACTGAAGCTTTCTTT.

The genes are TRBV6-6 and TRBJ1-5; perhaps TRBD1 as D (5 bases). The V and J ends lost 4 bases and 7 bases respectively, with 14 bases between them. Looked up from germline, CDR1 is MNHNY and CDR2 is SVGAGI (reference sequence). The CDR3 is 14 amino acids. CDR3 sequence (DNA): TGTGCCAGCAGTTCCTTCGGGGGGGTACAGCCCCAGCATTTT. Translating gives CASSSFGGVQPQHF.

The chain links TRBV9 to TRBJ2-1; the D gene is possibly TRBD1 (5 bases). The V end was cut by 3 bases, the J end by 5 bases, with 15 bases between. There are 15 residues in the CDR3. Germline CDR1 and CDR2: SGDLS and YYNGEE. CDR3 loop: CASSEGARGNNEQFF. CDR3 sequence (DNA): TGTGCCAGCAGCGAAGGGGCTAGAGGCAACAATGAGCAGTTCTTC. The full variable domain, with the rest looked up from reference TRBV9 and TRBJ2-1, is DSGVTQTPKHLITATGQRVTLRCSPRSGDLSVYWYQQSLDQGLQFLIQYYNGEERAKGNILERFSAQQFPDLHSELNLSSLELGDSALYFCASSEGARGNNEQFFGPGTRLTVL.

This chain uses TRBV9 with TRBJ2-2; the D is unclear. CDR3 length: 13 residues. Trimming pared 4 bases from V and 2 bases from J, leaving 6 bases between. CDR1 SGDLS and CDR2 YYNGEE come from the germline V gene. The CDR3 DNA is TGTGCCAGCAGCCCGTCTAACACCGGGGAGCTGTTTTTT. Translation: CASSPSNTGELFF.

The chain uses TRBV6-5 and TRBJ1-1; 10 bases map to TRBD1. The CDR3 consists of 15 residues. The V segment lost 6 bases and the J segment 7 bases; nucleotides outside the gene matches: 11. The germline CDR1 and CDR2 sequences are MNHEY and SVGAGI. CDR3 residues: CASRGTGVTRYEAFF. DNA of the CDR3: TGTGCCAGCAGGGGGACAGGGGTCACCCGTTATGAAGCTTTCTTT.

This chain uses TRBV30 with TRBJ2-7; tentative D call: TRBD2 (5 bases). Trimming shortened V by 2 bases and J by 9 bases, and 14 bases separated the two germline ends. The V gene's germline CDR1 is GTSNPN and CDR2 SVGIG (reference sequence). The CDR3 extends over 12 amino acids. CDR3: CAWSPIGVPQYF. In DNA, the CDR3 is TGTGCCTGGAGTCCCATCGGGGTTCCGCAGTACTTC.

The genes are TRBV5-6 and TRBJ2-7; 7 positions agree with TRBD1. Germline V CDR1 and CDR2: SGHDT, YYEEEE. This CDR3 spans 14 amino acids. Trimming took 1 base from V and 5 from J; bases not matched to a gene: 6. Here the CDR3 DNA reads TGTGCCAGCAGCTTGTTCGACAGGGCCCACGAGCAGTACTTC. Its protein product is CASSLFDRAHEQYF.

The CDR3 reads CATSETGTTTNEKLFF. The CDR3 region has the DNA TGTGCCACCAGTGAAACTGGGACAACAACTAATGAAAAACTGTTTTTT. The chain is built from TRBV24-1 and TRBJ1-4, with a weak D call TRBD1 (6 bases). The CDR3 extends over 16 amino acids. The germline gives CDR1 KGHDR, CDR2 SFDVKD. Trimming took 4 bases from V and 0 from J, leaving 11 bases between them.

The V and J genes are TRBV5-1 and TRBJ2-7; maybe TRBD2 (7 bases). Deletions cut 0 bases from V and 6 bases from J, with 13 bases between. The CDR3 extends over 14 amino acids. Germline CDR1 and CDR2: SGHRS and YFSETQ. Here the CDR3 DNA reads TGCGCCAGCAGCTTGGATCGGGGGGCGGCCGAGCAGTACTTC. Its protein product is CASSLDRGAAEQYF. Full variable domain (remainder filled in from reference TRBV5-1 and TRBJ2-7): KAGVTQTPRYLIKTRGQQVTLSCSPISGHRSVSWYQQTPGQGLQFLFEYFSETQRNKGNFPGRFSGRQFSNSRSEMNVSTLELGDSALYLCASSLDRGAAEQYFGPGTRLTVT.

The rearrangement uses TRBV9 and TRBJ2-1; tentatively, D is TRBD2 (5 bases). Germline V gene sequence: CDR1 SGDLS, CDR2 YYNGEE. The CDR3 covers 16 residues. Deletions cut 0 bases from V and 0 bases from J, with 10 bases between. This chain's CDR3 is CASSVVGSGSYNEQFF. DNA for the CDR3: TGTGCCAGCAGCGTAGTGGGCAGCGGCTCCTACAATGAGCAGTTCTTC.

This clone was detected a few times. Here the CDR3 reads CASSDRPHNSPLHF. The CDR3 DNA sequence: TGTGCCAGCAGTGACAGGCCTCATAATTCACCCCTCCACTTT. The chain links TRBV6-1 to TRBJ1-6; no clear D. V lost 3 bases and J 5 bases, leaving 8 bases between the germline ends. The CDR3 contains 14 residues. From germline, CDR1 is MNHNS and CDR2 SASEGT.

This CDR3 is CASSAQLFETGELFF. The CDR3 nucleotides read TGTGCCAGCAGCGCACAGTTGTTCGAAACCGGGGAGCTGTTTTTT. J is TRBJ2-2 and V is TRBV9; D remains unclear. Deletions cut 3 bases from V and 5 bases from J, with 14 bases between. Germline V lookup: CDR1 SGDLS, CDR2 YYNGEE. The CDR3 sequence is 15 residues long.

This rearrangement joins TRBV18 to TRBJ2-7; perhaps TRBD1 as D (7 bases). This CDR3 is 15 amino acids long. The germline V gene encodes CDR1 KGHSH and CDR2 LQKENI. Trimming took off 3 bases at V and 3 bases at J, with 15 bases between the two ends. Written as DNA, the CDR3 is TGTGCCAGCTCACCGGGAGGAGGGGGCGACTACGAGCAGTACTTC. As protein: CASSPGGGGDYEQYF.

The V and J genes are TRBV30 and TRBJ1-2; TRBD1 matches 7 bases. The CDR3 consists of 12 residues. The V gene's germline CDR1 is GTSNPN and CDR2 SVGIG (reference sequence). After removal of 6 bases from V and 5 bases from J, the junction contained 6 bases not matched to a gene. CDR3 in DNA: TGTGCCTGCCCCAGGGGGAAGTATGGCTACACCTTC. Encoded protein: CACPRGKYGYTF.

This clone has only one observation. As DNA, the CDR3 is TGTGCCAGCAGCTTAGGGCGGGATTTCAATCAGCCCCAGCATTTT. Its translation: CASSLGRDFNQPQHF. The chain employs TRBV7-2 and TRBJ1-5; D unclear. The germline CDR1 and CDR2 sequences are SGHTA and FQGNSA. V lost 1 base and J 3 bases, leaving 10 bases between the germline ends. This CDR3 contains 15 residues.

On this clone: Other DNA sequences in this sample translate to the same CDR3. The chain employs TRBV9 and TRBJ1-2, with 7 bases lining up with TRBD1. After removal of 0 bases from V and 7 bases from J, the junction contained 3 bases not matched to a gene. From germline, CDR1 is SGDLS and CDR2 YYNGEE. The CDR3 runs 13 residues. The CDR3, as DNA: TGTGCCAGCAGCGTAGGGCAGGGGGGTGGCTACACCTTC. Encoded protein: CASSVGQGGGYTF.

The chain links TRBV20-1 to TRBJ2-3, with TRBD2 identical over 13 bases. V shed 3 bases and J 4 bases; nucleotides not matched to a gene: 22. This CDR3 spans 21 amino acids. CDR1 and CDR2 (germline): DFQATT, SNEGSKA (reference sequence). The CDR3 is CSASIGAGQTLAGGKADTQYF. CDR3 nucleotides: TGCAGTGCTAGTATCGGAGCTGGACAGACACTAGCGGGGGGGAAGGCAGATACGCAGTATTTT.

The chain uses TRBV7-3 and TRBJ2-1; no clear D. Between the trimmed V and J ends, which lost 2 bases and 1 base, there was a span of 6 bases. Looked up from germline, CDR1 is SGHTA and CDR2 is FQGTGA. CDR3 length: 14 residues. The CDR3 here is CASSLGPSYNEQFF. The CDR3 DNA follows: TGTGCCAGCAGCTTAGGGCCGTCCTACAATGAGCAGTTCTTC. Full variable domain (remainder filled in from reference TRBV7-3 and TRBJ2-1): GAGVSQTPSNKVTEKGKYVELRCDPISGHTALYWYRQSLGQGPEFLIYFQGTGAADDSGLPNDRFFAVRPEGSVSTLKIQRTERGDSAVYLCASSLGPSYNEQFFGPGTRLTVL.

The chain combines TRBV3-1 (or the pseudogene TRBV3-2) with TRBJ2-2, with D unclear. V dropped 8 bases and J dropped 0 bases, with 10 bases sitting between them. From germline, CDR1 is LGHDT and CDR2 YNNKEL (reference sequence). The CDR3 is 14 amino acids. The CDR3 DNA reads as TGTGCCAGCGGCATTTCCGCGAACACCGGGGAGCTGTTTTTT. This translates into CASGISANTGELFF.